The clone carrying this T cell receptor (beta chain) showed up just a few times. The data were obtained in a study of cytomegalovirus exposure and HLA in healthy donors. PCR used 60 Vbeta primers and 13 Jbeta primers. The repertoire was sequenced with immunoSEQ multiplex PCR; TCRdb's copy has only in-frame clones and lacks some. In the table there are about 160,000 clones, 84% of which are singletons. The germline V gene has CDR1 SGHDT and CDR2 YYEEEE. Trimming pared 0 bases from V and 0 bases from J, leaving 12 bases between. There are 16 residues in the CDR3. This TCR was recovered from a man younger than 45 in good health and CMV-seronegative. This rearrangement joins TRBV5-6 to TRBJ1-1; D is possibly TRBD1 (6 bases). Sequenced sample: PBMCs. CDR3 nucleotides: TGTGCCAGCAGCTTGGTGCAGGGGATAATGAACACTGAAGCTTTCTTT. It codes for CASSLVQGIMNTEAFF.